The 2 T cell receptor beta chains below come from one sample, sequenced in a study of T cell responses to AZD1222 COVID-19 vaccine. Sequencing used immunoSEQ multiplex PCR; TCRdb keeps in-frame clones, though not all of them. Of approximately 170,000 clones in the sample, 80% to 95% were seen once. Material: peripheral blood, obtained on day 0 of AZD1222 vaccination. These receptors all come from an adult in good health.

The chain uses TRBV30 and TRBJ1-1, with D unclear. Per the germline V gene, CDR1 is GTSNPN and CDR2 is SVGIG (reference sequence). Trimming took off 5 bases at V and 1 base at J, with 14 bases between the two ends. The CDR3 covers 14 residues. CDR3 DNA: TGTGCCTGGTTTAGCCTGAAGGGGAACACTGAAGCTTTCTTT. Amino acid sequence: CAWFSLKGNTEAFF.

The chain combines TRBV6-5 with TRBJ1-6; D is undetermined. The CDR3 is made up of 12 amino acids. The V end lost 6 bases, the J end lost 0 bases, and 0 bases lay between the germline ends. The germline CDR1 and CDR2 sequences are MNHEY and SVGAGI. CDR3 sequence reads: CASSSYNSPLHF. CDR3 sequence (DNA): TGTGCCAGCAGCTCCTATAATTCACCCCTCCACTTT.